These T cell receptor beta chains were read from a single sample in a study of blood T cell repertoires in COVID-19. Only in-frame clones appear in the TCRdb table, and some are missing; sequencing was by immunoSEQ multiplex PCR. Found here are about 320,000 clones, more than 75% of them singletons; the top ten hold 2% to 3%. Sequencing was done on a sample of PBMCs or T cells enriched from blood (not recorded which). These receptor sequences come from a man aged 55 to 69 who had recovered from COVID-19. CDR3s include the opening cysteine and the closing phenylalanine or tryptophan. The order of the fields is V gene, D gene, J gene, CDR3 length, clone size, CDR3 DNA, CDR3 protein. A D gene is named only where the DNA matches it firmly. For some rows the clone size is stated as once, few or many, or as a class when expanded; others skip it.

v_gene: TRBV5-1
d_gene: TRBD2
j_gene: TRBJ2-7
len: 18
abundance: .
CDR3nt: TGCGCCAGCAGCTTTTATATCGGACTAGCGGGGGACACCTACGAGCAGTACTTC
CDR3aa: CASSFYIGLAGDTYEQYF

v_gene: TRBV5-5
d_gene: TRBD1
j_gene: TRBJ1-4
len: 15
abundance: .
CDR3nt: TGTGCCAGCAGCCCGGGGACAGCCTGGGGGGAAAAACTGTTTTTT
CDR3aa: CASSPGTAWGEKLFF

v_gene: TRBV5-1
d_gene: .
j_gene: TRBJ1-3
len: 13
abundance: .
CDR3nt: TGCGCCAGCACCGACAGCTCTGGAAACACCATATATTTT
CDR3aa: CASTDSSGNTIYF

v_gene: TRBV9
d_gene: .
j_gene: TRBJ1-2
len: 11
abundance: .
CDR3nt: TGTGCCAGCAGCGTAGGCAGGGACTACACCTTC
CDR3aa: CASSVGRDYTF

v_gene: TRBV7-2
d_gene: .
j_gene: TRBJ1-1
len: 13
abundance: once
CDR3nt: TGTGCCAGCGGCCAATTTTTCAACACTGAAGCTTTCTTT
CDR3aa: CASGQFFNTEAFF

v_gene: TRBV7-9
d_gene: .
j_gene: TRBJ1-4
len: 12
abundance: .
CDR3nt: TGTGCCAGCAGCCTGGGGGGTGAAAAACTGTTTTTT
CDR3aa: CASSLGGEKLFF

v_gene: TRBV27
d_gene: .
j_gene: TRBJ2-7
len: 14
abundance: once
CDR3nt: TGTGCCAGCAAGGACAGGAGGGGCTCTCACGAGCAGTACTTC
CDR3aa: CASKDRRGSHEQYF

v_gene: TRBV3-1/TRBV3-2
d_gene: .
j_gene: TRBJ2-7
len: 11
abundance: .
CDR3nt: TGTGCCAGCAGCTCCACATACGAGCAGTACTTC
CDR3aa: CASSSTYEQYF

v_gene: TRBV9
d_gene: TRBD2
j_gene: TRBJ2-7
len: 15
abundance: .
CDR3nt: TGTGCCAGCAGCACCCGACTAGCGGGTATCCACGAGCAGTACTTC
CDR3aa: CASSTRLAGIHEQYF

v_gene: TRBV4-3
d_gene: .
j_gene: TRBJ2-2
len: 16
abundance: .
CDR3nt: TGCGCCAGCAGCCAAGATATAAGTACATTCACCGGGGAGCTGTTTTTT
CDR3aa: CASSQDISTFTGELFF

v_gene: TRBV9
d_gene: TRBD1
j_gene: TRBJ1-2
len: 15
abundance: .
CDR3nt: TGTGCCAGCAGCGCCTGGACAGGGGAAGGCTATGGCTACACCTTC
CDR3aa: CASSAWTGEGYGYTF

v_gene: TRBV12-5
d_gene: TRBD1
j_gene: TRBJ2-1
len: 14
abundance: .
CDR3nt: TGTGCTAGTGGCCGAGGACAGGCGGTAGATGAGCAGTTCTTC
CDR3aa: CASGRGQAVDEQFF

v_gene: TRBV5-1
d_gene: TRBD1
j_gene: TRBJ2-2
len: 17
abundance: .
CDR3nt: TGCGCCAGCAGCGGGGGACAGCAACCATCGAACACCGGGGAGCTGTTTTTT
CDR3aa: CASSGGQQPSNTGELFF

v_gene: TRBV5-1
d_gene: .
j_gene: TRBJ2-2
len: 15
abundance: .
CDR3nt: TGCGCCAGCAGCTTGGGAGGTACGAACACCGGGGAGCTGTTTTTT
CDR3aa: CASSLGGTNTGELFF

v_gene: TRBV7-2
d_gene: .
j_gene: TRBJ1-3
len: 13
abundance: .
CDR3nt: TGTGCCAGCAGCTCGGACAGCCGAAACACCATATATTTT
CDR3aa: CASSSDSRNTIYF

v_gene: TRBV27
d_gene: .
j_gene: TRBJ1-6
len: 15
abundance: .
CDR3nt: TGTGCCAGCAGCCCAGGGGTGTCTCGGAATTCACCCCTCCACTTT
CDR3aa: CASSPGVSRNSPLHF

v_gene: TRBV5-1
d_gene: .
j_gene: TRBJ2-3
len: 14
abundance: .
CDR3nt: TGCGCCAGCAGCTTCGGACAGAGCACAGATACGCAGTATTTT
CDR3aa: CASSFGQSTDTQYF

v_gene: TRBV4-1
d_gene: .
j_gene: TRBJ2-5
len: 15
abundance: .
CDR3nt: TGCGCCAGCAGCCAAGATTTCGGGGGGCTAGAGACCCAGTACTTC
CDR3aa: CASSQDFGGLETQYF

v_gene: TRBV6-2/TRBV6-3
d_gene: .
j_gene: TRBJ2-7
len: 13
abundance: .
CDR3nt: TGTGCCAGCAGTTACCCCCGGACAGACGAGCAGTACTTC
CDR3aa: CASSYPRTDEQYF

v_gene: TRBV7-9
d_gene: TRBD1
j_gene: TRBJ1-1
len: 17
abundance: .
CDR3nt: TGTGCCAGCAGCTTAGGAGCAGGGGGTGTAATGGACACTGAAGCTTTCTTT
CDR3aa: CASSLGAGGVMDTEAFF

v_gene: TRBV2
d_gene: .
j_gene: TRBJ1-5
len: 14
abundance: .
CDR3nt: TGTGCCAGCAGGATTGGACATAGCAATCAGCCCCAGCATTTT
CDR3aa: CASRIGHSNQPQHF

v_gene: TRBV6-6
d_gene: TRBD1
j_gene: TRBJ1-4
len: 14
abundance: .
CDR3nt: TGTGCCAGCAGGAGCGGACAGGGTAATGAAAAACTGTTTTTT
CDR3aa: CASRSGQGNEKLFF

v_gene: TRBV2
d_gene: .
j_gene: TRBJ2-1
len: 12
abundance: .
CDR3nt: TGTGCCAGCACTTCAGGGGCGGATGAGCAGTTCTTC
CDR3aa: CASTSGADEQFF

v_gene: TRBV7-9
d_gene: TRBD1
j_gene: TRBJ1-2
len: 13
abundance: .
CDR3nt: TGTGCCACCGCGGTCGGACAGGGGGATGGCTACACCTTC
CDR3aa: CATAVGQGDGYTF

v_gene: TRBV18
d_gene: TRBD1
j_gene: TRBJ2-1
len: 15
abundance: .
CDR3nt: TGTGCCAGCTCGGACAGGGATTTCACCTACAATGAGCAGTTCTTC
CDR3aa: CASSDRDFTYNEQFF

v_gene: TRBV3-1/TRBV3-2
d_gene: TRBD2
j_gene: TRBJ2-2
len: 17
abundance: .
CDR3nt: TGTGCCAGCAGGCGTCTAGCGGGAGGGGGTTACGCCGGGGAGCTGTTTTTT
CDR3aa: CASRRLAGGGYAGELFF

v_gene: TRBV6-2/TRBV6-3
d_gene: TRBD1
j_gene: TRBJ1-2
len: 14
abundance: once
CDR3nt: TGTGCCAGCAGTAGGACAGGGACTAACTATGGCTACACCTTC
CDR3aa: CASSRTGTNYGYTF

v_gene: TRBV12-5
d_gene: .
j_gene: TRBJ1-1
len: 15
abundance: .
CDR3nt: TGTGCTAGTGGTCCTGATGCAGGGGTGAACACTGAAGCTTTCTTT
CDR3aa: CASGPDAGVNTEAFF

v_gene: TRBV6-2/TRBV6-3
d_gene: .
j_gene: TRBJ1-2
len: 14
abundance: .
CDR3nt: TGTGCCAGCAGTCCAACGACAGCCTACTATGGCTACACCTTC
CDR3aa: CASSPTTAYYGYTF

v_gene: TRBV11-2
d_gene: TRBD1
j_gene: TRBJ1-3
len: 15
abundance: .
CDR3nt: TGTGCCAGCAGCCACAGGGGGGCCTCTGGAAACACCATATATTTT
CDR3aa: CASSHRGASGNTIYF

v_gene: TRBV7-9
d_gene: .
j_gene: TRBJ1-2
len: 13
abundance: .
CDR3nt: TGTGCCAGCAGCTTCGGGGAAAACTATGGCTACACCTTC
CDR3aa: CASSFGENYGYTF

v_gene: TRBV10-3
d_gene: TRBD1
j_gene: TRBJ2-7
len: 13
abundance: .
CDR3nt: TGTGCCATCAGTCCGGGGACAGGGGTTGGGCAGTACTTC
CDR3aa: CAISPGTGVGQYF

v_gene: TRBV7-9
d_gene: .
j_gene: TRBJ2-6
len: 15
abundance: .
CDR3nt: TGTGCCAGCAGCTCCCAGGCAACTGGGGCCAACGTCCTGACTTTC
CDR3aa: CASSSQATGANVLTF

v_gene: TRBV7-9
d_gene: .
j_gene: TRBJ1-1
len: 13
abundance: .
CDR3nt: TGTGCCAGCAGCCCCCTGGGGGGGACTGAAGCTTTCTTT
CDR3aa: CASSPLGGTEAFF

v_gene: TRBV2
d_gene: TRBD1
j_gene: TRBJ2-5
len: 16
abundance: .
CDR3nt: TGTGCCAGCAGTGATGAAACCGGGACAGGGGCAGAGACCCAGTACTTC
CDR3aa: CASSDETGTGAETQYF

v_gene: TRBV19
d_gene: TRBD2
j_gene: TRBJ2-7
len: 14
abundance: .
CDR3nt: TGTGCCAGTACTCCATTAGCGGGAGGGAACGAGCAGTACTTC
CDR3aa: CASTPLAGGNEQYF

v_gene: TRBV18
d_gene: .
j_gene: TRBJ2-2
len: 15
abundance: .
CDR3nt: TGTGCCAGCTCACCAGTACAAGCGAACACCGGGGAGCTGTTTTTT
CDR3aa: CASSPVQANTGELFF

v_gene: TRBV7-3
d_gene: TRBD2
j_gene: TRBJ2-1
len: 15
abundance: .
CDR3nt: TGTGCCAGCAGCCAGGGACTAGCGGGCTACAATGAGCAGTTCTTC
CDR3aa: CASSQGLAGYNEQFF

v_gene: TRBV27
d_gene: .
j_gene: TRBJ2-1
len: 13
abundance: once
CDR3nt: TGTGCCAGCAGTTTCCAGGGAGGAGCAGAGCAGTTCTTC
CDR3aa: CASSFQGGAEQFF

v_gene: TRBV6-5
d_gene: TRBD1
j_gene: TRBJ1-2
len: 14
abundance: .
CDR3nt: TGTGCCAGCAGTTACCGGACAGGGTCGGCGACCTACACCTTC
CDR3aa: CASSYRTGSATYTF

v_gene: TRBV7-9
d_gene: TRBD1
j_gene: TRBJ1-3
len: 14
abundance: once
CDR3nt: TGTGCCAGCAGTTCATGGGACAGCCAAAACACCATATATTTT
CDR3aa: CASSSWDSQNTIYF

v_gene: TRBV7-8
d_gene: .
j_gene: TRBJ2-1
len: 15
abundance: .
CDR3nt: TGTGCCAGCAGCTTAATTAGCGGAGCCTACAATGAGCAGTTCTTC
CDR3aa: CASSLISGAYNEQFF

v_gene: TRBV11-2
d_gene: .
j_gene: TRBJ2-3
len: 15
abundance: .
CDR3nt: TGTGCCAGCAGCAAAGGGCCCAGGACAACAGATACGCAGTATTTT
CDR3aa: CASSKGPRTTDTQYF

v_gene: TRBV5-4
d_gene: .
j_gene: TRBJ2-1
len: 16
abundance: once
CDR3nt: TGTGCCAGCAGCTCCGGGTGGGCGGGCCGCGGGAATGAGCAGTTCTTC
CDR3aa: CASSSGWAGRGNEQFF

v_gene: TRBV29-1
d_gene: TRBD1
j_gene: TRBJ1-1
len: 13
abundance: .
CDR3nt: TGCAGCGGGGGACAGGGTTCTAACACTGAAGCTTTCTTT
CDR3aa: CSGGQGSNTEAFF

v_gene: TRBV14
d_gene: .
j_gene: TRBJ1-5
len: 18
abundance: .
CDR3nt: TGTGCCAGCAGCCGGTTAGGGGCGGCGGTTAATAGCAATCAGCCCCAGCATTTT
CDR3aa: CASSRLGAAVNSNQPQHF

v_gene: TRBV30
d_gene: .
j_gene: TRBJ1-2
len: 13
abundance: .
CDR3nt: TGTGCCTGGAGCAGTGGGCCAGACTATGGCTACACCTTC
CDR3aa: CAWSSGPDYGYTF

v_gene: TRBV30
d_gene: .
j_gene: TRBJ1-2
len: 12
abundance: .
CDR3nt: TGTGCCTGGAGTCGGCAGGTTGATGGCTACACCTTC
CDR3aa: CAWSRQVDGYTF

v_gene: TRBV7-8
d_gene: TRBD1
j_gene: TRBJ2-5
len: 15
abundance: .
CDR3nt: TGTGCCAGCAGCTTAGCGGCAGGGGGCGGACAGACCCAGTACTTC
CDR3aa: CASSLAAGGGQTQYF

v_gene: TRBV7-3
d_gene: TRBD2
j_gene: TRBJ2-3
len: 15
abundance: .
CDR3nt: TGTGCCAGCAGCCCGACTAGCGGGAGTGGCGATACGCAGTATTTT
CDR3aa: CASSPTSGSGDTQYF

v_gene: TRBV5-1
d_gene: TRBD1
j_gene: TRBJ1-1
len: 14
abundance: .
CDR3nt: TGCGCCAGCAGCTGGGGACAGGGGGCGACTGAAGCTTTCTTT
CDR3aa: CASSWGQGATEAFF

v_gene: TRBV3-1/TRBV3-2
d_gene: .
j_gene: TRBJ2-1
len: 15
abundance: once
CDR3nt: TGTGCCAGCAGCCAAGGAACGGGCGGGTACAATGAGCAGTTCTTC
CDR3aa: CASSQGTGGYNEQFF

v_gene: TRBV11-3
d_gene: TRBD1
j_gene: TRBJ2-6
len: 18
abundance: .
CDR3nt: TGTGCCAGCGGGGACAGACCAAAGGGTACCTCTGGGGCCAACGTCCTGACTTTC
CDR3aa: CASGDRPKGTSGANVLTF

v_gene: TRBV14
d_gene: TRBD2
j_gene: TRBJ2-2
len: 20
abundance: .
CDR3nt: TGTGCCAGCAGCCAAATGGCCGATTGGCGGCTAGCGGGAGCAATCGGGGAGCTGTTTTTT
CDR3aa: CASSQMADWRLAGAIGELFF

v_gene: TRBV5-4
d_gene: TRBD1
j_gene: TRBJ2-7
len: 15
abundance: few
CDR3nt: TGTGCCAGCAGCCGGGACAGTACAACGTCCTACGAGCAGTACTTC
CDR3aa: CASSRDSTTSYEQYF